The 24 T cell receptor beta chains below all came from one sample that was sequenced in a study of blood T cell repertoires in COVID-19. Assay used: immunoSEQ multiplex PCR; TCRdb lists only in-frame clones, some missing. The data show roughly 460,000 clones, 70% to 90% seen once. The sequencing input was peripheral blood. The source is a man aged 18 to 35 with COVID-19, enrolled during active disease.

The chain uses TRBV19 and TRBJ1-1; D possibly corresponds to TRBD1 (6 bases). The CDR3 consists of 16 residues. The V end was cut by 6 bases, the J end by 3 bases, with 20 bases between. Germline CDR1 LNHDA, CDR2 SQIVND (reference sequence). CDR3 coding DNA: TGTGCCAGTAGCCAGACAGGTTGGGCTTTTGACACTGAAGCTTTCTTT. Its translation: CASSQTGWAFDTEAFF.

This sequence joins TRBV5-5 and TRBJ2-3; 7 positions match TRBD2. The CDR3 contains 14 residues. V trimming: 3 bases; J trimming: 4 bases; junction bases outside the gene matches: 5. Germline V gene data show CDR1 as SGHKS and CDR2 as YYEKEE (reference sequence). CDR3 sequence (DNA): TGTGCCAGCAGCTCTGGGACTACGTCAGATACGCAGTATTTT. Translation: CASSSGTTSDTQYF.

The chain uses TRBV24-1 and TRBJ2-5; 9 bases are shared with TRBD1. The germline V gene encodes CDR1 KGHDR and CDR2 SFDVKD. The CDR3 consists of 16 residues. Unmatched junction bases numbered 10, after V lost 4 bases and J lost 5 bases. CDR3 DNA sequence: TGTGCCACCAGTGAATGGACCGGGACAGGGACGGAGACCCAGTACTTC. Protein product: CATSEWTGTGTETQYF.

This sequence joins TRBV4-2 and TRBJ2-3, with TRBD2 identical over 12 bases. V gave up 0 bases and J gave up 3 bases; unmatched junction bases: 7. The CDR3 sequence is 18 residues long. Germline V gene sequence: CDR1 LGHNA, CDR2 YNFKEQ. As DNA, the CDR3 is TGTGCCAGCAGCCAAGAACTAGCGGGGGGTCACCCTACAGATACGCAGTATTTT. Encoded protein: CASSQELAGGHPTDTQYF.

V and J are TRBV27 and TRBJ2-7, with D tentatively TRBD1 (6 bases). Germline V gene sequence: CDR1 MNHEY, CDR2 SMNVEV (reference sequence). The CDR3 length is 16 residues. Between the trimmed V and J ends, which lost 7 bases and 1 base, there was a span of 20 bases. In DNA form, the CDR3 reads TGTGCCAGCAAAACGTACAGGGTAATTTCGTCCTACGAGCAGTACTTC. Translation gives CASKTYRVISSYEQYF.

V usage is TRBV12-5 and J usage is TRBJ2-5; 7 nucleotides match TRBD1. V lost 5 bases and J lost 2; bases outside the gene matches: 14. The length of the CDR3 is 17 residues. Germline V gene sequence: CDR1 LGHNT, CDR2 FRNRAP. The CDR3 sequence is CASGPPRNRGLQETQYF. Here the CDR3 DNA reads TGTGCTAGTGGTCCCCCCCGCAACAGGGGCCTACAAGAGACCCAGTACTTC. The whole variable domain, filled in from reference TRBV12-5 and TRBJ2-5, reads DARVTQTPRHKVTEMGQEVTMRCQPILGHNTVFWYRQTMMQGLELLAYFRNRAPLDDSGMPKDRFSAEMPDATLATLKIQPSEPRDSAVYFCASGPPRNRGLQETQYFGPGTRLLVL.

The chain couples TRBV15 to TRBJ2-3; D is possibly TRBD2 (5 bases). V was cut by 6 bases and J by 3 bases, with 10 bases left in between. Germline CDR1 LNHNV, CDR2 YYDKDF (reference sequence). The CDR3 is 13 residues long. The CDR3 protein is CATSPTRTDTQYF. CDR3 DNA: TGTGCCACCAGTCCTACTAGAACAGATACGCAGTATTTT.

A word on this clone: One junction end does not reproduce the germline sequence, and a read error may be involved. The genes are TRBV12-3 or TRBV12-4 and TRBJ1-3; D might be TRBD1 (5 bases). The CDR3 loop spans 12 amino acids. The CDR3 coding sequence is TGTGCCAGCAGTTTAGGGGGGACTTTTCTCCATTTT. Translating it yields CASSLGGTFLHF.

The rearrangement joins TRBV6-1 to TRBJ2-7; 9 bases are a match to TRBD2. CDR1 and CDR2 (germline): MNHNS, SASEGT. The V and J ends lost 1 base and 6 bases, in that order; junction bases with no gene match: 7. The CDR3 has 15 amino acids. The CDR3 DNA sequence: TGTGCCAGCAGTGAAGGGGTAGCGGGAGTAAGCGAGCAGTACTTC. Translated: CASSEGVAGVSEQYF.

This chain uses TRBV6-6 with TRBJ1-2; D perhaps matches TRBD1 (6 bases). The germline gives CDR1 MNHNY, CDR2 SVGAGI (reference sequence). V gave up 8 bases and J gave up 2 bases, with 9 bases separating them. The CDR3 has 12 amino acids. This CDR3 reads CASDQGNYGYTF. CDR3 coding DNA: TGTGCCAGCGATCAGGGGAACTATGGCTACACCTTC.

The gene calls are TRBV4-2 and TRBJ2-2, with 10 bases aligning to TRBD2. This CDR3 has 19 residues. Germline assignment: CDR1 LGHNA and CDR2 YNFKEQ. V trimming: 2 bases; J trimming: 6 bases; junction bases outside the gene matches: 15. This CDR3 reads CASSQMTLAGDAPPGELFF. The CDR3, as DNA: TGTGCCAGCAGCCAAATGACCCTAGCGGGGGATGCCCCCCCCGGGGAGCTGTTTTTT.

This chain joins TRBV9 and TRBJ1-5, with TRBD1 matching 10 bases. CDR1 and CDR2 from the germline V gene are SGDLS and YYNGEE. This CDR3 spans 15 amino acids. The trim removed 1 base at V and 7 bases at J, leaving 5 bases unmatched. Here the CDR3 reads CASSVSGTGDQPQHF. The CDR3 region has the DNA TGTGCCAGCAGCGTAAGCGGGACAGGGGACCAGCCCCAGCATTTT.

This sequence joins TRBV5-8 and TRBJ2-1; TRBD1 is a possible D gene (6 bases). The CDR3 is 13 residues long. Germline CDR1 reads SGHTS; CDR2 reads YDEGEE. Trimming left V 5 bases short and J 10 bases short, with 16 bases between. DNA for the CDR3: TGTGCCAGCAGACCCACAGGGAACGGCGAGCAGTTCTTC. Translated: CASRPTGNGEQFF.

In its sample, this clone was seen once. V gene TRBV5-1 combines with J gene TRBJ2-5; D remains ambiguous. Germline loops: CDR1 SGHRS, CDR2 YFSETQ. V lost 2 bases and J 1 base, leaving 12 bases between the germline ends. The CDR3 totals 15 residues. DNA for the CDR3: TGCGCCAGCAGCTTCAGGAACAGAACCCAAGAGACCCAGTACTTC. It encodes CASSFRNRTQETQYF.

This clone was observed a few times. The V and J genes are TRBV4-2 and TRBJ1-5, with 7 bases matching TRBD1. V was pared by 2 bases and J by 7 bases, with 17 bases of the junction left unmatched. Germline V CDR1 and CDR2: LGHNA, YNFKEQ. CDR3 size: 18 residues. CDR3 DNA: TGTGCCAGCAGCCAACCACAGGGGAGGGGTATAGCGGGACAGCCCCAGCATTTT. As protein: CASSQPQGRGIAGQPQHF.

The rearrangement joins TRBV5-1 to TRBJ1-1; D is ambiguous. Germline lookup yields CDR1 SGHRS and CDR2 YFSETQ. Trimming removed 0 bases from V and 1 base from J, with 10 bases in between. The CDR3 totals 15 residues. The CDR3 protein is CASSLEPGTNTEAFF. The CDR3 nucleotides are TGCGCCAGCAGCTTGGAACCGGGTACGAACACTGAAGCTTTCTTT. Based on the CDR3 plus reference TRBV5-1 and TRBJ1-1, the full variable domain is KAGVTQTPRYLIKTRGQQVTLSCSPISGHRSVSWYQQTPGQGLQFLFEYFSETQRNKGNFPGRFSGRQFSNSRSEMNVSTLELGDSALYLCASSLEPGTNTEAFFGQGTRLTVV.

The rearrangement links TRBV18 to TRBJ1-1, with 10 bases fitting TRBD1. The CDR3 has 16 amino acids. After removal of 3 bases from V and 5 bases from J, the junction contained 9 bases not matched to a gene. CDR1 is KGHSH and CDR2 is LQKENI in the germline V gene. The CDR3 DNA reads as TGTGCCAGCTCACCGCGGGACAGGGGTCAGTGGACTGAAGCTTTCTTT. Its translation is CASSPRDRGQWTEAFF.

CDR3 region: CASSQRDRGRRSEAFF. The CDR3 nucleotides read TGTGCCAGCAGCCAGCGGGACAGGGGGCGTCGAAGCGAAGCTTTCTTT. The chain is built from TRBV3-1 (or the pseudogene TRBV3-2) and TRBJ1-1; 12 positions match TRBD1. CDR3 size: 16 residues. Trimming cost V 3 bases and J 8 bases; bases outside gene matches: 10. Germline assignment: CDR1 LGHDT and CDR2 YNNKEL (reference sequence).

The V and J genes are TRBV13 and TRBJ2-7; 7 bases agree with TRBD1. This CDR3 comprises 14 residues. The junction had 6 bases not matched to a gene; V was cut back by 5 bases and J by 2 bases. Germline assignment: CDR1 PRHDT and CDR2 FYEKMQ (reference sequence). CDR3 sequence reads: CASSRTGEAYEQYF. The CDR3 nucleotides are TGTGCCAGCAGCCGGACAGGCGAAGCCTACGAGCAGTACTTC.

The chain couples TRBV6-5 to TRBJ1-2, with a possible D match to TRBD1 (6 bases). V dropped 1 base and J dropped 6 bases, with 9 bases sitting between them. CDR1 MNHEY and CDR2 SVGAGI come from the germline V gene. The CDR3 is made up of 13 amino acids. The DNA for the CDR3 is TGTGCCAGCAGTTACTATGAGGGGGATGGCTACACCTTC. The encoded protein is CASSYYEGDGYTF.

The chain employs TRBV6-5 and TRBJ2-1; 8 bases fit TRBD2. Germline values: CDR1 MNHEY, CDR2 SVGAGI. The V segment lost 7 bases and the J segment 8 bases; nucleotides outside the gene matches: 10. CDR3 length: 14 residues. The CDR3 loop is CASTTGGKVDEQFF. The CDR3 DNA follows: TGTGCCAGCACCACGGGAGGGAAGGTCGATGAGCAGTTCTTC.

The chain couples TRBV5-1 to TRBJ2-5; 8 bases agree with TRBD2. CDR3 size: 15 residues. The germline V gene has CDR1 SGHRS and CDR2 YFSETQ. J gave up 2 bases and V 1 base, and 4 bases lay outside the gene matches. CDR3 loop: CASSLTSGLQETQYF. CDR3 in DNA: TGCGCCAGCAGCTTGACTAGCGGCCTTCAAGAGACCCAGTACTTC.

For this clone: Other DNA sequences in the sample encode the same CDR3. The chain has TRBV5-1 and TRBJ1-1; no clear D gene. CDR1 and CDR2 from the germline V gene are SGHRS and YFSETQ. The V end was cut by 0 bases, the J end by 0 bases, with 6 bases between. The CDR3 length is 14 residues. The CDR3: CASSLDSMNTEAFF. For the CDR3, the DNA is TGCGCCAGCAGCTTGGACAGTATGAACACTGAAGCTTTCTTT.

This chain connects TRBV24-1 to TRBJ2-5, with TRBD2 matching over 13 bases. V shed 9 bases, J shed 4 bases, and the junction held 13 bases outside the gene matches. This CDR3 comprises 17 residues. Germline V gene lookup returns CDR1 KGHDR and CDR2 SFDVKD. The CDR3 nucleotides read TGTGCCACCGATCGGACTAGCGGGAGTATGAAGGGAGAGACCCAGTACTTC. Protein product: CATDRTSGSMKGETQYF.